The clone carrying this TCR beta chain has at least ten counts. TCR beta CDR3 region amplification was performed from RNA transcripts. HTBI primers were used for first-round RT-PCR of the TCR CDR3. Each CDR3 protein is one row after TCRdb ran MiXCR on the multiplex PCR reads. The repertoire includes 450,000 to 550,000 distinct CDR3 sequences, approximately 24% of them detected once, and over 9% sits in the top ten. This record belongs to a study of T cells in Graves' hyperthyroidism and ophthalmopathy. Whole-study context: The authors collected peripheral blood at initial diagnosis, before any treatment.

Diagnoses were established using clinical symptoms, serum thyroxine and TRAb, thyroid ultrasound and orbital computed tomography. Sequencing was done on a sample of blood. This sequence originates from a woman in her 30s with Graves' ophthalmopathy.

CDR3 protein: CASRRSSDRAGGYTF. CDR3 nucleotides: TGTGCCAGCAGACGAAGCTCGGACAGGGCGGGTGGCTACACCTTC. The V call is TRBV12-3 or TRBV12-4, the J call TRBJ1-2; 8 bases align to TRBD1. The CDR3 sequence is 15 residues long. V dropped 6 bases and J dropped 7; count of bases not matched to a gene: 13.